This passage covers 11 T cell receptor beta chains from one sample sequenced in a study of early T cells in non-severe SARS-CoV-2 infection. TCRdb reanalysed the 5' RACE reads using MiXCR and keeps one entry per CDR3 protein. The sample has 85,000 to 90,000 distinct CDR3 sequences, about an eighth seen once. The sequenced sample consisted of whole blood. These receptor sequences come from an adult who was a healthcare worker with PCR-confirmed SARS-CoV-2 infection or an uninfected control (not recorded which).

As to this clonotype: Since a much larger clone is just one base distant, this may be a read error. J is TRBJ2-5 and V is TRBV5-4, with D perhaps TRBD1 (5 bases). Per germline, CDR1 SGHNT and CDR2 YYREEE (reference sequence). Between the trimmed V and J ends, which lost 4 bases and 4 bases, there was a span of 14 bases. This CDR3 comprises 14 residues. CDR3 residues: CASSPFQGRETQYF. CDR3 coding DNA: TGTGCCAGCAGCCCTTTTCAGGGTCGAGAGACCCAGTACTTC.

A few counts support this clonotype. V and J are TRBV9 and TRBJ1-2, with no clear D. V shed 5 bases and J shed 4 bases, with 6 bases lying between them. CDR1 SGDLS and CDR2 YYNGEE come from the germline V gene. This CDR3 region has 11 residues. This chain's CDR3 is CASRDGYGYTF. The CDR3 DNA is TGTGCCAGCAGGGACGGCTATGGCTACACCTTC.

This clonotype was seen a few times. This rearrangement joins TRBV18 to TRBJ2-7; perhaps TRBD1 as D (6 bases). The V gene lost 0 bases and the J gene lost 5 bases, with 8 bases spanning the gap. The germline V gene encodes CDR1 KGHSH and CDR2 LQKENI. This CDR3 has 13 amino acids. CDR3 sequence (DNA): TGTGCCAGCTCACCACCGACAGGAGACGAGCAGTACTTC. Its translation is CASSPPTGDEQYF. Filled out from reference TRBV18 and TRBJ2-7, the complete variable domain reads NAGVMQNPRHLVRRRGQEARLRCSPMKGHSHVYWYRQLPEEGLKFMVYLQKENIIDESGMPKERFSAEFPKEGPSILRIQQVVRGDSAAYFCASSPPTGDEQYFGPGTRLTVT.

This chain uses TRBV3-1 with TRBJ1-5; tentatively, D is TRBD1 (6 bases). The V end was cut by 0 bases, the J end by 5 bases, with 8 bases between. CDR1 and CDR2 (germline): LGHDT, YNNKEL (reference sequence). The CDR3 runs 14 residues. This CDR3 reads CASSQDRGHQPQHF. CDR3 DNA: TGTGCCAGCAGCCAAGACAGGGGTCATCAGCCCCAGCATTTT.

The gene calls are TRBV2 and TRBJ1-5; D might be TRBD1 (6 bases). Trimming removed 7 bases from V and 0 bases from J, with 10 bases in between. Germline lookup yields CDR1 SNHLY and CDR2 FYNNEI. This CDR3 comprises 14 residues. The CDR3 DNA reads as TGTGCCAGCAAAAGGGGGGATAGCAATCAGCCCCAGCATTTT. This encodes CASKRGDSNQPQHF.

This rearrangement joins TRBV6-2 or TRBV6-3 to TRBJ2-7, with TRBD2 as a possible D gene (5 bases). The CDR3 extends over 18 amino acids. The ends were cut back, 4 bases at V and 3 bases at J, with 25 bases in the middle. Germline lookup yields CDR1 MNHEY and CDR2 SVGEGT. The chain's CDR3 is CASSSRSTPNDYGYEQYF. In nucleotides, the CDR3 is TGTGCCAGCAGTTCTCGGTCCACCCCGAACGACTACGGCTACGAGCAGTACTTC.

CDR3 sequence reads: CASSPRQYNEQFF. The DNA for the CDR3 is TGTGCCAGCAGTCCTAGACAGTACAATGAGCAGTTCTTC. The chain couples TRBV12-3 or TRBV12-4 to TRBJ2-1; D is possibly TRBD1 (5 bases). CDR3 length: 13 residues. V was clipped by 5 bases and J by 4 bases, with 9 bases between them.

The rearrangement links TRBV6-5 to TRBJ1-2, with unresolved D. This CDR3 comprises 13 residues. The V end lost 6 bases, the J end lost 8 bases, and 16 bases lay between the germline ends. Germline V gene data show CDR1 as MNHEY and CDR2 as SVGAGI. DNA for the CDR3: TGTGCCAGCAGGGCCGGACGGAGGCACGGCTACACCTTC. This encodes CASRAGRRHGYTF.

The table lists this clonotype with a few counts. The rearrangement joins TRBV7-8 to TRBJ1-1; tentative D call: TRBD1 (5 bases). Deletions cut 5 bases from V and 9 bases from J, with 13 bases between. CDR3 length: 12 residues. CDR1 SGHVS and CDR2 FQNEAQ come from the germline V gene. The CDR3 here is CASSPWGDQAFF. The DNA of the CDR3 is TGTGCCAGCAGCCCATGGGGGGATCAAGCTTTCTTT. Full variable domain (rest looked up from reference TRBV7-8 and TRBJ1-1): GAGVSQSPRYKVAKRGQDVALRCDPISGHVSLFWYQQALGQGPEFLTYFQNEAQLDKSGLPSDRFFAERPEGSVSTLKIQRTQQEDSAVYLCASSPWGDQAFFGQGTRLTVV.

This chain joins TRBV2 and TRBJ1-1; a possible D gene is TRBD1 (5 bases). This CDR3 contains 14 residues. Trimming stripped 4 bases from V and 6 bases from J, with 15 bases between. CDR1 is SNHLY, CDR2 FYNNEI, per germline. The CDR3, as DNA: TGTGCCAGCAGTGCGGAGATTAGGGGCTCTGAAGCTTTCTTT. Translation: CASSAEIRGSEAFF. The full variable domain, with the rest looked up from reference TRBV2 and TRBJ1-1, is EPEVTQTPSHQVTQMGQEVILRCVPISNHLYFYWYRQILGQKVEFLVSFYNNEISEKSEIFDDQFSVERPDGSNFTLKIRSTKLEDSAMYFCASSAEIRGSEAFFGQGTRLTVV.

The sample holds a few counts of this clonotype. This chain uses TRBV21-1 with TRBJ2-2; the DNA was not used to check the table's D call, TRBD2. TRBV21-1 counts as a pseudogene. The CDR3 length is 14 residues. CDR3 coding DNA: TGTGCCAGCAGCGAGGGTAGCGTAGGTGGGGAGCTGTTTTTT. Translating it yields CASSEGSVGGELFF.